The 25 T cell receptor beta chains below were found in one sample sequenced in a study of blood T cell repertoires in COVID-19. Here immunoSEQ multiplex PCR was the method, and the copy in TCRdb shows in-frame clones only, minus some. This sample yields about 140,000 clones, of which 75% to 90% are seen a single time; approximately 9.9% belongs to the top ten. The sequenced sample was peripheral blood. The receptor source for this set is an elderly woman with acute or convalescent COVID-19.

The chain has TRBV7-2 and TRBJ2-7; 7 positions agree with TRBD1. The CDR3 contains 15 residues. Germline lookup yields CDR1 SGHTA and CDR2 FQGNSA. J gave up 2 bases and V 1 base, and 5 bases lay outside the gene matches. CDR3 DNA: TGTGCCAGCAGCTTAGGACAGGGCAGAACCTACGAGCAGTACTTC. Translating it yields CASSLGQGRTYEQYF.

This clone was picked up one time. The CDR3 coding sequence is TGTGCCAGCAGTTACCTGAACAGGGTGTCTGGAAACACCATATATTTT. This gives the protein CASSYLNRVSGNTIYF. J is TRBJ1-3 and V is TRBV6-5, with D tentatively TRBD1 (6 bases). CDR3 length equals 16 residues. Trimming cost V 2 bases and J 1 base, with 12 bases left between them. Germline V CDR1 and CDR2: MNHEY, SVGAGI.

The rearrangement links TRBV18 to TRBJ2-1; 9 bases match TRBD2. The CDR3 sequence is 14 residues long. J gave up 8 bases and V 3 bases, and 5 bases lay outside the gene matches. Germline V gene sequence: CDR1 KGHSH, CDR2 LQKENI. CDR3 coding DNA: TGTGCCAGCTCACCGGGCGGGGGGGCCGATGAGCAGTTCTTC. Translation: CASSPGGGADEQFF.

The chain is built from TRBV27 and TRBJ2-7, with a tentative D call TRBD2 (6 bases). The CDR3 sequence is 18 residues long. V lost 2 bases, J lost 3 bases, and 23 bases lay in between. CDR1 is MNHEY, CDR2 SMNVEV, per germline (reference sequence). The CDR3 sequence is CASSLTFGGEAGFYEQYF. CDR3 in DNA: TGTGCCAGCAGTTTAACCTTTGGCGGGGAGGCAGGTTTCTACGAGCAGTACTTC.

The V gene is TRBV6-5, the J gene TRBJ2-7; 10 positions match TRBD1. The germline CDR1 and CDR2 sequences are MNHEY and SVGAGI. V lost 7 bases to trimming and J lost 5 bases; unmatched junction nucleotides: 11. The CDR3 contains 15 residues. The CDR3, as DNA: TGTGCCAGCAAACCCTCGGGACAGGGGCAGGACGAGCAGTACTTC. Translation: CASKPSGQGQDEQYF.

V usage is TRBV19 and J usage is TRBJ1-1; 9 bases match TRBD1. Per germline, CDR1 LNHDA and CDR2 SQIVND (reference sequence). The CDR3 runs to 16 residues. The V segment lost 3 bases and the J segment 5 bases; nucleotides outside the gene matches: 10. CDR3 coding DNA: TGTGCCAGTAGTATCTTCCCGGGACAGGGTCGGACTGAAGCTTTCTTT. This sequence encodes CASSIFPGQGRTEAFF.

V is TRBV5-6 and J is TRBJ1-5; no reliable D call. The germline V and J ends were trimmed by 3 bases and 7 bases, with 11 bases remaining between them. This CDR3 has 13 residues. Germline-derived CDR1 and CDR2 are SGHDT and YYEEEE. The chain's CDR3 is CASSSGGGQPQHF. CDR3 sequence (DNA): TGTGCCAGCAGCTCGGGAGGTGGGCAGCCCCAGCATTTT.

In DNA, the CDR3 is TGTGCCAGCAGCTTGCAGGCGGGGGGCTGGGGGAATGAGCAGTTCTTC. This translates into CASSLQAGGWGNEQFF. V is TRBV7-6 and J is TRBJ2-1; 8 nucleotides match TRBD2. V gave up 3 bases and J gave up 7 bases; unmatched junction bases: 11. Germline V gene lookup returns CDR1 SGHVS and CDR2 FNYEAQ. The CDR3 consists of 16 residues.

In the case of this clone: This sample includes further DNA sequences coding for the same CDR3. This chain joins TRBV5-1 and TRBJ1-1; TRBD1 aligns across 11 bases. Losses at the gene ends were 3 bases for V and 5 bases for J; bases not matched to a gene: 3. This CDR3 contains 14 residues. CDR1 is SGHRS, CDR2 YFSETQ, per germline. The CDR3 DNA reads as TGCGCCAGCAGCTGGGGGACAGGGGGGACTGAAGCTTTCTTT. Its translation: CASSWGTGGTEAFF.

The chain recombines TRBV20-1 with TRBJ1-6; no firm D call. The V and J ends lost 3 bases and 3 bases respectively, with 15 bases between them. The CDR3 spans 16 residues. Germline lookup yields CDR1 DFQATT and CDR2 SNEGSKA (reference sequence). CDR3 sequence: CSASAEERIYNSPLHF. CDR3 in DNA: TGCAGTGCTAGTGCCGAGGAGAGGATCTATAATTCACCCCTCCACTTT.

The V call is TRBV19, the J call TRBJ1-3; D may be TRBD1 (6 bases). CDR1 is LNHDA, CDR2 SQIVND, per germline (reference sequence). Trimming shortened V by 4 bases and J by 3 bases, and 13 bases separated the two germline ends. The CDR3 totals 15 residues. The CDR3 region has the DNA TGTGCCAGTAGTAGTTACAGGGTTGGTGGAAACACCATATATTTT. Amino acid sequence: CASSSYRVGGNTIYF.

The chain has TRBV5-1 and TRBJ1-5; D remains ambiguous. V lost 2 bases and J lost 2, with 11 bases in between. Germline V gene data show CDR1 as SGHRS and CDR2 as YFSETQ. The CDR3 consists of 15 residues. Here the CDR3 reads CASSFGEGGNQPQHF. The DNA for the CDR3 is TGCGCCAGCAGCTTCGGGGAGGGTGGCAATCAGCCCCAGCATTTT.

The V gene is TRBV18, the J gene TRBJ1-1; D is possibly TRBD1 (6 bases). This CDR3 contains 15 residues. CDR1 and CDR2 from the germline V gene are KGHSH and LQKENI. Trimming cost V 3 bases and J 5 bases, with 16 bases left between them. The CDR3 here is CASSPDATGWTEAFF. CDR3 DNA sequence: TGTGCCAGCTCACCCGACGCCACAGGGTGGACTGAAGCTTTCTTT.

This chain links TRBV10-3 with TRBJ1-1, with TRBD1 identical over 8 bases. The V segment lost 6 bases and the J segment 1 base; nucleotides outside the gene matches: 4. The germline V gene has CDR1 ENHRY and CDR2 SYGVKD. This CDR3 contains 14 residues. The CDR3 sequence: CAISQGQGNTEAFF. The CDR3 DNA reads TGTGCCATCAGCCAAGGACAGGGGAACACTGAAGCTTTCTTT.

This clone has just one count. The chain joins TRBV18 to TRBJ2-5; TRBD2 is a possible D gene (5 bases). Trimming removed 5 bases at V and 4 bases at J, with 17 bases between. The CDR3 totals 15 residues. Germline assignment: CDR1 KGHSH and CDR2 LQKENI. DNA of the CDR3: TGTGCCAGCTCAATCGATCGGGTGCGGGTAGAGACCCAGTACTTC. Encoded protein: CASSIDRVRVETQYF.

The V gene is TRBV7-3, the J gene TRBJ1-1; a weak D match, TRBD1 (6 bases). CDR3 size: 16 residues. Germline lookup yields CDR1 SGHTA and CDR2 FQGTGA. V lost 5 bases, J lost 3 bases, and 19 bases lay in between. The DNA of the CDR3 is TGTGCCAGCAGCCCAGACCGTACAGGGCCCTACACTGAAGCTTTCTTT. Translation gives CASSPDRTGPYTEAFF.

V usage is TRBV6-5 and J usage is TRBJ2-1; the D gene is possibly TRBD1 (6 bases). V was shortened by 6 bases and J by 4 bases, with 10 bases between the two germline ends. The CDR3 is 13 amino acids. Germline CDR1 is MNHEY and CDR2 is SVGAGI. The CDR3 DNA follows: TGTGCCAGCAGCTCGGGACAATACAATGAGCAGTTCTTC. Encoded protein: CASSSGQYNEQFF.

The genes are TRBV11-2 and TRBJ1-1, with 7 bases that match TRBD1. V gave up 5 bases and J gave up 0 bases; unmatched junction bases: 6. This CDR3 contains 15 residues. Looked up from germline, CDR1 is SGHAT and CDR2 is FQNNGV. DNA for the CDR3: TGTGCCAGCAGCCCCCAGACAGGGATGAACACTGAAGCTTTCTTT. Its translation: CASSPQTGMNTEAFF.

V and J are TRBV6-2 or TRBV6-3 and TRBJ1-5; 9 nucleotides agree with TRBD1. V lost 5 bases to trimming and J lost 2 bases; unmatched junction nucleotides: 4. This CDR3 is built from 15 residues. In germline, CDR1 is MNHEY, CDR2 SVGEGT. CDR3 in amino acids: CASSLRDRGNQPQHF. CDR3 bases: TGTGCCAGCAGTCTCCGGGACAGGGGCAATCAGCCCCAGCATTTT.

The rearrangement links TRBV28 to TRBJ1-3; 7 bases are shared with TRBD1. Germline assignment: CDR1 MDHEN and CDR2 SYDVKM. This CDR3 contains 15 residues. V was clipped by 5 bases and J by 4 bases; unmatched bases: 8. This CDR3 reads CASSIDRVPGNTIYF. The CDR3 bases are TGTGCCAGCAGTATAGACAGGGTCCCCGGAAACACCATATATTTT.

Here the CDR3 DNA reads TGTGCCAGCAGCACTTCGGGACAGGCAACTAATGAAAAACTGTTTTTT. Residues: CASSTSGQATNEKLFF. The chain couples TRBV9 to TRBJ1-4; TRBD1 matches 8 bases. The germline gives CDR1 SGDLS, CDR2 YYNGEE. The V and J ends lost 4 bases and 0 bases, in that order; junction bases with no gene match: 5. The CDR3 contains 16 residues.

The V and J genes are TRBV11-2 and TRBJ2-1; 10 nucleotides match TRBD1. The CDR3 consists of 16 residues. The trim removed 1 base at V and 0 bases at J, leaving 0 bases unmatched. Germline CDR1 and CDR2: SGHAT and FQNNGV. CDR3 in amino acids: CASSLGDRGSYNEQFF. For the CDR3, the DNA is TGTGCCAGCAGCTTAGGGGACAGGGGCTCCTACAATGAGCAGTTCTTC. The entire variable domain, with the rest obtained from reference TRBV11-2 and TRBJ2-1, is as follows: EAGVAQSPRYKIIEKRQSVAFWCNPISGHATLYWYQQILGQGPKLLIQFQNNGVVDDSQLPKDRFSAERLKGVDSTLKIQPAKLEDSAVYLCASSLGDRGSYNEQFFGPGTRLTVL.

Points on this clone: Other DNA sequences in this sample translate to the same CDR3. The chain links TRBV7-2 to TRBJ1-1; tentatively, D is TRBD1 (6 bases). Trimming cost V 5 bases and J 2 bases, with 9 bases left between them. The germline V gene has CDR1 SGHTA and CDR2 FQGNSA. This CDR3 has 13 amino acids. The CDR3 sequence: CASSPGQNTEAFF. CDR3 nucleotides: TGTGCCAGCAGCCCGGGACAAAACACTGAAGCTTTCTTT.

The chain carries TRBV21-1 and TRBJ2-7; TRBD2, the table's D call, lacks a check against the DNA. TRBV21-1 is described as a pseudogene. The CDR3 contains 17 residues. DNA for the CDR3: TGTGCCAGCAGCAAAGTAAGGAGGACGGATAGCTCCTACGAGCAGTACTTC. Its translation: CASSKVRRTDSSYEQYF.

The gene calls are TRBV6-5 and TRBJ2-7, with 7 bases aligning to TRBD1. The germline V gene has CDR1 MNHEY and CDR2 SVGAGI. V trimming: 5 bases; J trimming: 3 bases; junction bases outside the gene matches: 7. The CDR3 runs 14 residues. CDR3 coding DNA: TGTGCCAGCAGTCCCCGGGCAGGGGGCTACGAGCAGTACTTC. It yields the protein CASSPRAGGYEQYF.